This T cell receptor beta chain was identified during a study of T cell repertoires in cytomegalovirus infection. The sample holds many counts of this clonotype. The antigen remains undetermined. TCRdb re-derived calls from the reads in MiXCR, one entry per CDR3 protein. This sample has approximately 1,000,000 distinct CDR3 sequences, with approximately 30% found just once. Sequenced material: cultured CD8+ T cells from PBMCs, taken from culture after CMV antigen stimulation. The sequence was obtained from a human donor in good health (CMV status not recorded). Some clones in this sample may be carry-over from other donors' samples.

Here the CDR3 reads CSASRHRGTEAFF. CDR3 sequence (DNA): TGCAGTGCCAGCAGACACCGCGGCACTGAAGCTTTCTTT. V is TRBV20-1 and J is TRBJ1-1; D remains ambiguous. Between the trimmed V and J ends, which lost 6 bases and 4 bases, there was a span of 15 bases. The length of the CDR3 is 13 residues. Looked up from germline, CDR1 is DFQATT and CDR2 is SNEGSKA (reference sequence).